These 22 T cell receptor beta chains were all obtained from the same sample, sequenced in a study of T-cell reconstitution after alpha-beta-depleted transplantation in children. A library of TCRbeta sequences, prepared with unique molecular identifiers, was generated. MiXCR, run by TCRdb on the PCR reads, gives a single entry per CDR3 protein. Counted here are around 400,000 distinct CDR3 sequences, roughly a tenth occurring once; the ten biggest clones make up roughly 6%. The sample here was PBMCs from the stem cell graft donor, taken from the stem cell graft. Every receptor here comes from a human donor who donated a stem cell graft to a child with acute myeloid leukemia.

This clonotype was seen a few times. This rearrangement joins TRBV12-3 or TRBV12-4 to TRBJ2-3; tentatively, D is TRBD2 (5 bases). Trimming removed 7 bases at V and 4 bases at J, with 9 bases between. The CDR3 loop spans 12 amino acids. CDR3 protein: CASTGGADTQYF. Written as DNA, the CDR3 is TGTGCCAGCACAGGAGGTGCAGATACGCAGTATTTT.

Only a few counts were recorded for this clonotype. The J gene is TRBJ2-2, the V gene TRBV3-1; D is tentatively TRBD1 or TRBD2 (5 bases each). Germline V CDR1 and CDR2: LGHDT, YNNKEL (reference sequence). V lost 6 bases to trimming and J lost 1 base, with 21 bases between them. The CDR3 has 18 residues. The CDR3 reads CASSLILGGTVNTGELFF. The CDR3 DNA sequence: TGTGCCAGCAGTTTAATTTTGGGTGGGACCGTGAACACCGGGGAGCTGTTTTTT. Complete variable domain (other parts from reference TRBV3-1 and TRBJ2-2): DTAVSQTPKYLVTQMGNDKSIKCEQNLGHDTMYWYKQDSKKFLKIMFSYNNKELIINETVPNRFSPKSPDKAHLNLHINSLELGDSAVYFCASSLILGGTVNTGELFFGEGSRLTVL.

In its sample, this clonotype was seen a few times. The chain employs TRBV20-1 and TRBJ2-1; D unclear. The CDR3 extends over 15 amino acids. The V end lost 4 bases, the J end lost 0 bases, and 13 bases lay between the germline ends. The V gene's germline CDR1 is DFQATT and CDR2 SNEGSKA (reference sequence). The CDR3 nucleotides are TGCAGTGCTAAAGAAGCGCCAGGCTCCTACAATGAGCAGTTCTTC. This encodes CSAKEAPGSYNEQFF.

This chain joins TRBV5-1 and TRBJ1-1; weak D call: TRBD1 (5 bases). Trimming removed 2 bases from V and 3 bases from J, with 14 bases in between. The CDR3 extends over 15 amino acids. Germline-derived CDR1 and CDR2 are SGHRS and YFSETQ. In nucleotides, the CDR3 is TGCGCCAGCAGCTTCTTTGAAAGGGGAGACACTGAAGCTTTCTTT. This encodes CASSFFERGDTEAFF.

The chain couples TRBV2 to TRBJ2-3, with D perhaps TRBD2 (6 bases). Germline loops: CDR1 SNHLY, CDR2 FYNNEI. This CDR3 comprises 12 residues. V was cut by 6 bases and J by 7 bases, with 11 bases left in between. The CDR3 sequence: CASRGEVYTQYF. The DNA for the CDR3 is TGTGCCAGCAGGGGGGAGGTCTATACGCAGTATTTT.

This clonotype has a handful of counts. The genes are TRBV10-3 and TRBJ1-1; D is possibly TRBD1 (6 bases). The CDR3 sequence is 12 residues long. Trimming shortened V by 8 bases and J by 6 bases, and 13 bases separated the two germline ends. Germline CDR1 is ENHRY and CDR2 is SYGVKD. CDR3 sequence (DNA): TGTGCCATCCGCGGACAGCGTCCTGAAGCTTTCTTT. This codes for CAIRGQRPEAFF.

The rearrangement uses TRBV6-1 and TRBJ2-7, with D uncertain. V lost 6 bases, J lost 2 bases, and 8 bases lay in between. The CDR3 extends over 12 amino acids. CDR1 and CDR2 (germline): MNHNS, SASEGT. CDR3 bases: TGTGCCAGCAGCCTCTTAGCCTACGAGCAGTACGTC. It yields the protein CASSLLAYEQYV.

The chain employs TRBV7-3 and TRBJ2-5; a possible D gene is TRBD2 (7 bases). The germline gives CDR1 SGHTA, CDR2 FQGTGA. The V gene lost 5 bases and the J gene lost 5 bases, with 21 bases spanning the gap. CDR3 length: 16 amino acids. Written as DNA, the CDR3 is TGTGCCAGCAGCCCGAGCACCCCGGGGGGCCGGGAGACCCAGTACTTC. It specifies CASSPSTPGGRETQYF.

This sequence joins TRBV20-1 and TRBJ1-5, with 9 bases aligning to TRBD1. This CDR3 has 14 amino acids. The V segment lost 6 bases and the J segment 3 bases; nucleotides outside the gene matches: 6. Germline V lookup: CDR1 DFQATT, CDR2 SNEGSKA (reference sequence). CDR3 amino acids: CSAGTGRANQPQHF. CDR3 sequence (DNA): TGCAGTGCGGGGACAGGGAGAGCCAATCAGCCCCAGCATTTT.

This rearrangement joins TRBV12-3 or TRBV12-4 to TRBJ1-4, with D uncertain. The CDR3 length is 15 residues. Trimming left V 6 bases short and J 5 bases short, with 16 bases between. The CDR3, as DNA: TGTGCCAGCAGCTCTTTGGGGAGCGCAAATGAAAAACTGTTTTTT. Amino acids: CASSSLGSANEKLFF.

In this sample, this clonotype turned up a few times. The chain recombines TRBV5-1 with TRBJ2-7; 8 bases line up with TRBD1. CDR3 size: 16 residues. CDR1 is SGHRS and CDR2 is YFSETQ in the germline V gene. J gave up 6 bases and V 3 bases, and 14 bases lay outside the gene matches. CDR3 bases: TGCGCCAGCAGCTACCTTCCGGGGACAGGACCGTTCGAGCAGTACTTC. Translation: CASSYLPGTGPFEQYF.

V usage is TRBV5-1 and J usage is TRBJ2-1; the D gene is possibly TRBD2 (7 bases). The germline V and J ends were trimmed by 4 bases and 8 bases, with 19 bases remaining between them. This CDR3 has 15 amino acids. Germline V gene lookup returns CDR1 SGHRS and CDR2 YFSETQ. CDR3 DNA: TGCGCCAGCAGCCTGGGGGGGGCTAATGGACATGAGCAGTTCTTC. Its protein product is CASSLGGANGHEQFF.

The chain carries TRBV11-2 and TRBJ2-2; 14 positions agree with TRBD2. V lost 5 bases, J lost 7 bases, and 12 bases stayed unmatched. Germline lookup yields CDR1 SGHAT and CDR2 FQNNGV. The CDR3 length is 18 residues. Here the CDR3 DNA reads TGTGCCAGCAGCCTTAATGGCGGACTAGCGGGAGGTTTCGGGGAGCTGTTTTTT. Translating it yields CASSLNGGLAGGFGELFF.

On this clonotype itself: The germline gene is not matched at one end of the junction; a read error may be the cause. This rearrangement joins TRBV12-3 or TRBV12-4 to TRBJ1-6; D perhaps matches TRBD1 (5 bases). CDR3 size: 18 residues. The CDR3 protein is CASCFKPGGRTNGSPLHF. The CDR3 DNA follows: TGTGCCAGCTGTTTTAAGCCTGGGGGACGAACGAACGGTTCACCCCTCCACTTT.

This clonotype turned up a few times. This chain connects TRBV6-5 to TRBJ2-5; TRBD1 is a possible D gene (6 bases). V gave up 4 bases and J gave up 4 bases, with 10 bases separating them. The CDR3 covers 13 residues. Germline loops: CDR1 MNHEY, CDR2 SVGAGI. The CDR3 region has the DNA TGTGCCAGCAGTTCTTGGGACACAGAGACCCAGTACTTC. Amino acid sequence: CASSSWDTETQYF.

This clonotype was detected only a few times. The J gene is TRBJ2-5, the V gene TRBV7-9, with TRBD2 as a possible D gene (5 bases). Germline loops: CDR1 SEHNR, CDR2 FQNEAQ (reference sequence). V was cut by 1 base and J by 0 bases, with 15 bases left in between. The CDR3 spans 17 residues. Written as DNA, the CDR3 is TGTGCCAGCAGCTTAGAGACTCGGGGAAGCGACCAAGAGACCCAGTACTTC. Residues: CASSLETRGSDQETQYF.

In its sample, this clonotype was seen many times. The gene calls are TRBV5-1 and TRBJ1-1, with D possibly TRBD1 on 5 matching bases. CDR3 length: 14 amino acids. Germline V gene lookup returns CDR1 SGHRS and CDR2 YFSETQ. V was shortened by 4 bases and J by 1 base, with 11 bases between the two germline ends. Written as DNA, the CDR3 is TGCGCCAGCAGCCCCAGGGATTGGAACACTGAAGCTTTCTTT. Translation: CASSPRDWNTEAFF.

This clonotype occurred many times. The genes are TRBV2 and TRBJ1-2; D is uncertain. The CDR3 covers 11 residues. Trimming pared 5 bases from V and 8 bases from J, leaving 9 bases between. Germline V gene data show CDR1 as SNHLY and CDR2 as FYNNEI. CDR3 nucleotide sequence: TGTGCCAGCAGTTATGACTGGGGCTACACCTTC. Encoded protein: CASSYDWGYTF.

V is TRBV6-6 and J is TRBJ1-1; D ambiguous. The CDR3 has 12 amino acids. CDR1 is MNHNY and CDR2 is SVGAGI in the germline V gene (reference sequence). The V end lost 5 bases, the J end lost 10 bases, and 14 bases lay between the germline ends. The CDR3, as DNA: TGTGCCAGCAGTCCGGACTCCACGGGAGCTTTCTTT. It codes for CASSPDSTGAFF.

The chain is built from TRBV12-5 and TRBJ2-1; D perhaps matches TRBD2 (6 bases). Germline V gives CDR1 LGHNT, CDR2 FRNRAP. V shed 1 base and J shed 7 bases, with 20 bases lying between them. The CDR3 is 17 residues long. CDR3 bases: TGTGCTAGTGGTTTGGCTGGCCCCGGGACTGGGCGAAATGAGCAGTTCTTC. Protein product: CASGLAGPGTGRNEQFF. Drawing the rest from reference TRBV12-5 and TRBJ2-1, the complete variable domain is DARVTQTPRHKVTEMGQEVTMRCQPILGHNTVFWYRQTMMQGLELLAYFRNRAPLDDSGMPKDRFSAEMPDATLATLKIQPSEPRDSAVYFCASGLAGPGTGRNEQFFGPGTRLTVL.

This clonotype was picked up a small number of times. The V and J genes are TRBV7-9 and TRBJ2-2, with D perhaps matching TRBD2 (7 bases). CDR3 length equals 14 residues. CDR1 and CDR2 (germline): SEHNR, FQNEAQ (reference sequence). Trimming pared 7 bases from V and 4 bases from J, leaving 13 bases between. The CDR3 nucleotides are TGTGCCAGCATCAAGGGGGGGATCACCGGGGAGCTGTTTTTT. Protein product: CASIKGGITGELFF.

This clonotype was seen many times. The chain has TRBV7-2 and TRBJ2-7, with a possible D match to TRBD2 (6 bases). The CDR3 sequence is 15 residues long. Trimming removed 4 bases at V and 5 bases at J, with 18 bases between. Germline assignment: CDR1 SGHTA and CDR2 FQGNSA. CDR3 protein: CASSSRTRGGHEQYF. DNA of the CDR3: TGTGCCAGCAGCTCCCGTACTCGGGGAGGCCACGAGCAGTACTTC.